This T cell receptor (beta chain) was sequenced for a study of cytomegalovirus exposure and HLA in healthy donors (dated by TCRdb to the late 2010s). Some background on the complete study: In an earlier analysis of fewer than 750 of the donors, roughly 300 Gb of sequence data and 90 million to 120 million unique TCR beta sequences from 180 million or so T cells were reported. Every discovery cohort repertoire had been produced on one sequencing platform. To study patterns of TCR occurrence, a later analysis re-analyzed previously published TCR beta repertoires from 550 to 800 donors and added high-resolution HLA genotyping. Approximately 310 gigabases of sequencing data and tens of millions of unique TCR sequences were included in an early release covering roughly 700 HLA-typed donors. Four to six DR-DQ haplotypes were handled as single units for association and clustering, since linkage in the cohort was strong. Rather than using new phenotypic data, the later analysis identified candidate immune exposures from TCR beta sequences and from how often those sequences occurred across donors. In an earlier analysis of a few hundred of the donors, high-throughput TCR beta sequencing was used to judge whether each TCR beta V gene segment behaved as functional or pseudogenic. Donor age, sex, ethnicity and CMV serostatus were compiled together with the repertoire data. High-throughput TCR immunosequencing, statistical association of individual TCRs with disease status, and machine learning were combined to predict cytomegalovirus infection status. The number of typed donors differed by locus: roughly 629-640 for A, B, C, DRB1 and DQB1; approximately 540 for DQA1; approximately 610 for DPA1; and approximately 450 for DPB1. Along with the approximately 650-subject first cohort, a separate validation cohort of over 90 different subjects was used. Of the roughly 400 genotyped donors, 81% fell in the genetic ancestry cluster associated with self-reported Caucasian donors. A later genetic analysis took genome-wide SNP genotypes for about 55% of the roughly 700 donors and used that subset as a discovery cohort. HLA typing included class I and class II loci at four-digit resolution. Using immunosequencing, the study profiled T cell repertoires from about 610 subjects and related those repertoires to cytomegalovirus serostatus. The study was designed to test whether signatures of past pathogen exposure could be identified by cataloging public T cell receptors. Among almost 400 genotyped donors of the cohort, an average of approximately 230,000 unique TCR beta nucleotide sequences were sequenced per donor, about a sixth of them non-productive. What the authors observed across the whole study: Some IMGT-functional V segments, including TRBV6-2 and TRBV6-3, could not be distinguished by the 87-base-pair reads and were therefore excluded. A total of roughly 160 TCR beta chains were listed by the study as associated with cytomegalovirus. In a later analysis, several top co-occurrence clusters were reported to appear linked to parvovirus B19, influenza, CMV and Epstein-Barr virus. In a later analysis, some 17,000 TCR beta sequences were associated with specific HLA alleles at a false discovery rate of 0.05. Assigning TCR associations to individual alleles was difficult when HLA alleles, especially DR and DQ, strongly co-occurred. Compared with equally common non-associated chains, HLA-associated TCR beta chains in a later analysis were more clonally expanded and had lower generation probabilities. According to a later analysis, TCR association rates differed among HLA loci, with DRB1 alleles showing the most associated TCRs and HLA-C alleles showing the fewest. V-gene and J-gene trimming of TCR beta chains was associated with a missense DCLRE1C variant in a later genetic analysis, and the association was replicated in an independent cohort. The earlier analysis of approximately 560 of the donors excluded 15 to 20 rarely observed V segments, including chromosome 9 orphons, because counts were too low. A few of the identified cytomegalovirus-associated TCR beta chains were confirmed in vitro to be specific for cytomegalovirus antigens. Correlated functional status among segregating V segments might reflect linkage disequilibrium, but an unknown experimental factor could not be ruled out. A cluster of highly shared sequence variants was judged likely to be a technical artifact of the sequencing pipeline. A further reported finding was that TCR beta sequences accurately predicted the HLA-A and HLA-B alleles for most subjects in the first cohort. Most CMV-associated TCR beta chains appeared to be HLA-restricted in a later analysis, and the HLA associations seemed to be driven largely by CMV exposure. In both the original and validation cohorts, the classifier was reported to diagnose cytomegalovirus status with high specificity and sensitivity. Immune exposure information for the cohort was limited to CMV serostatus. HLA typing was unavailable for some donors at each locus, so association tests used only the typed subset. According to the authors, the approach could potentially be generalized to other disease states and immunological phenotypes. Presence/absence analyses assumed roughly uniform sequencing depth across donors, an assumption that may not hold. In an earlier analysis of about 540 of the donors, most TCR beta V segments were observed in productive rearrangements about 87% or about 30% of the time, broadly matching IMGT annotations. A later genetic analysis reported fewer N-insertions in productive TCRs among donors in an Asian-associated ancestry cluster than the approximately 700-donor mean. While some public TCRs were present in many individuals, most TCR sequences turned up only very rarely across donors. In this cohort, only TCR beta chains were sequenced, and detectable features were limited by the absence of alpha or paired-chain data.

The CDR3 covers 16 residues, taking in both the cysteine and the phenylalanine. Just CDR3 DNA is preserved here, 48 bases in frame from base 1. According to the germline V gene, CDR1 reads SGDLS and CDR2 reads YYNGEE. The junction shows trimming of 4 bases on V and 5 bases on J, and the gene matches do not reach 8 bases of it. The cohort was made up of approximately 670 healthy bone marrow donors. At the time of sampling, all cohort members were nominally healthy, though unrecorded immune exposures were likely present. The donor tested CMV seronegative and was one of the 352 seronegative cohort members. A peripheral blood sample was provided by each donor, and peripheral blood mononuclear cells were used for TCR beta sequencing. Genomic DNA extraction from the blood cell samples was performed with the Qiagen DNeasy Blood Extraction Kit. A remark on this clone: The antigen it recognizes is unknown. No clone much larger than this one lies a single base away; base qualities are absent.

The library was obtained by the immunoSEQ multiplex PCR assay. The multiplex PCR relied on a mix of 60 forward primers for TCR Vbeta segments and 13 reverse primers for TCR Jbeta segments. A multiplex PCR assay on genomic DNA amplified the CDR3 region of rearranged TCR beta genes. The amplified TCR beta libraries were sequenced on the Illumina HiSeq System as 87-base-pair reads. As for the authors' bioinformatics: A later analysis counted about 82 million unique TCR beta chains across the 650 to 700 repertoires, and roughly 9.9 million of these chains were shared by at least two donors. A nearest-neighbor algorithm error-corrected the raw reads and collapsed the reads into unique sequences, merging closely related sequences to remove PCR and sequencing errors. CDR3 sequences were aligned to IMGT reference sequences to assign V, D and J gene segments. For a sequence to be retained, a match of at least six nucleotides to both a V gene segment and a J gene segment was required. A rearrangement was called productive if the CDR3 had no stop codons and remained in frame with V and J, and every other rearrangement was called non-productive. Following IMGT convention, CDR3 was defined as the stretch from the second conserved V-encoded cysteine to the conserved J-encoded phenylalanine. The earlier analysis of about 620 of the donors excluded sequences that lacked an unambiguous match to a single V gene segment. An earlier analysis of 500 to 700 of the donors classified V segments as functional when productive rearrangements were above 56.7% and as segregating when the standard deviation between donors was above 5%. A statistical classification framework was built for diagnosing cytomegalovirus status from the catalog of TCR beta chain sequences. V and J gene assignment, in a later analysis, came from comparing TCR nucleotide sequences with IMGT/GENE-DB human TR gene sequences. The TCRdist pipeline was used in a later analysis to assign CDR3 sequences and most-parsimonious VDJ recombination scenarios. In a later analysis, each TCR beta chain was defined by its CDR3 amino acid sequence together with its V-gene family, and reads lacking a unique V-gene family were excluded. In a later analysis, 450 to 600 highly shared, low-generation-probability nucleotide sequences were removed to address suspected cross-contamination and a sequencing artifact. In a later analysis, a clonal expansion index for each public chain was calculated from normalized within-repertoire ranks of inferred template counts. In a later analysis, generation probabilities were computed with a VDJ recombination model fitted to out-of-frame rearrangements, and the resulting probabilities were checked against IGoR. A later analysis scored TCR-TCR, TCR-HLA and TCR-CMV co-occurrence with hypergeometric tests, applying a repertoire-size bias correction to TCR pairs. False discovery rates were estimated in a later analysis by permuting HLA or CMV assignments 20 times. In a later analysis, co-occurring TCRs were grouped with DBSCAN, and TCRdist sequence similarity was added when clustering was performed within HLA-allele-positive subsets. Repertoires with fewer than 30,000 or more than 120,000 public chains, plus five repertoires with anomalous nucleotide sharing, were excluded from co-occurrence clustering. The immuneACCESS repertoire file appears here via TCRdb, limited to in-frame rearrangements. These files lack a portion of the clones; in checked studies, under half of the deficit traces to unresolved V genes, and the cause of the others is not known. That table gives V, J and clone size, and the DNA gave D and trimming. The sample contains under 150,000 clones, around 80% of them found a single time. Approximately 2.6% of the sample is in the top ten clones.

The receptor was isolated from a boy aged 2 to 9 in good health and CMV-seronegative. The rearrangement combines TRBV9 with TRBJ2-2, with 10 central nucleotides matching TRBD1. Sequencing was done on a sample of PBMCs. Here the CDR3 is given as CASSSPGTGDTGELFF. The DNA sequence follows: TGTGCCAGCAGCTCCCCGGGGACAGGGGATACCGGGGAGCTGTTTTTT.